The rows below give T cell receptor beta chains drawn from one sample of a study of blood T cell repertoires in COVID-19. Libraries were prepared by immunoSEQ multiplex PCR; TCRdb keeps only in-frame clonotypes and omits some of them. Seen here are 160,000 or so clones, 85% to 90% observed once, and the top ten hold 4%. The specimen was peripheral blood. Receptors originate from an older woman with acute or convalescent COVID-19. CDR3s include the opening cysteine and the closing phenylalanine or tryptophan. The D gene is left open where the match is weak. Clone size is given for some rows only: seen once, a few or many times, or a class if the clone is expanded.

- | TRBJ1-2 | TRBD1 | TRBV18 | TGTGCCAGCTCACCCCAGACAGGGAACTATGGCTACACCTTC | CASSPQTGNYGYTF
- | TRBJ2-7 | TRBD2 | TRBV6-1 | TGTGCCAGCAGTGAGGCGGTAAGGAGCGGGAAAAACGGTTACGAGCAGTACTTC | CASSEAVRSGKNGYEQYF
- | TRBJ1-2 | - | TRBV5-5 | TGTGCCAGCAGCTTGGGCACTAGCTATGGCTACACCTTC | CASSLGTSYGYTF
- | TRBJ2-1 | TRBD2 | TRBV12-3/TRBV12-4 | TGTGCCAGCAGTCTGGGACTACTATATCAGCAGTTCTTC | CASSLGLLYQQFF
few | TRBJ1-2 | - | TRBV9 | TGTGCCAGCAGCGTAGACGGAGACGAGGCCGGCTACACCTTC | CASSVDGDEAGYTF
few | TRBJ1-1 | - | TRBV28 | TGTGCCAGCAGTCCCACGACAGCCATGAACACTGAAGCTTTCTTT | CASSPTTAMNTEAFF
once | TRBJ1-1 | TRBD1 | TRBV29-1 | TGCAGCGGAAACAGGGGGCGGGTTACTGAAGCTTTCTTT | CSGNRGRVTEAFF
- | TRBJ2-3 | TRBD2 | TRBV6-5 | TGTGCCAGCTCTAGCGGGAGGTCAAATACGCAGTATTTT | CASSSGRSNTQYF
once | TRBJ2-3 | TRBD2 | TRBV7-9 | TGTGCCAGCAGTCTGCCAGCGGGAGGGCCGTCAGATACGCAGTATTTT | CASSLPAGGPSDTQYF
- | TRBJ1-3 | - | TRBV9 | TGTGCCAGCAGCGCTAACCCCTCTGGAAACACCATATATTTT | CASSANPSGNTIYF
- | TRBJ1-5 | TRBD1 | TRBV19 | TGTGCCAGTCGACAGGGGGATTATAGCAATCAGCCCCAGCATTTT | CASRQGDYSNQPQHF
- | TRBJ2-2 | TRBD2 | TRBV20-1 | TGCAGTGCTAGTAGGACTAGCCGTGGCACCGGGGAGCTGTTTTTT | CSASRTSRGTGELFF
- | TRBJ1-3 | - | TRBV7-8 | TGTGCCAGCAGCCAGACAGGTCACTCTGGAAACACCATATATTTT | CASSQTGHSGNTIYF
- | TRBJ2-3 | - | TRBV4-3 | TGCGCCAGCAGCCAAGATCTGGTGGGCATCGGTAGAACTAGCACAGATACGCAGTATTTT | CASSQDLVGIGRTSTDTQYF
- | TRBJ1-2 | TRBD1 | TRBV19 | TGTGCCAGTACTTCCAACAGGGGTTATGGCTACACCTTC | CASTSNRGYGYTF
- | TRBJ2-1 | TRBD1 | TRBV9 | TGTGCCAGCAGCGTTCCTTTTCCGGGAACAGGGGGCAGAGAGCAGTTCTTC | CASSVPFPGTGGREQFF
- | TRBJ1-4 | TRBD1 | TRBV5-5 | TGTGCCAGCAGCCGTGCAGGGGGTTCAAATGAAAAACTGTTTTTT | CASSRAGGSNEKLFF
- | TRBJ2-7 | - | TRBV27 | TGTGCCAGCAGTTTAACGGCAGGGAGGATCGAGCAGTACTTC | CASSLTAGRIEQYF
- | TRBJ2-5 | - | TRBV3-1/TRBV3-2 | TGTGCCAGCAGCCATGAATCGCTAGCGCTAGAGACCCAGTACTTC | CASSHESLALETQYF
- | TRBJ1-4 | TRBD1 | TRBV9 | TGTGCCAGCAGCGAGAGACAGGGCCTTGCAACTAATGAAAAACTGTTTTTT | CASSERQGLATNEKLFF
- | TRBJ2-1 | - | TRBV3-1/TRBV3-2 | TGTGCCAGCAGCCAAGATCGGTTGTATGAGCAGTTCTTC | CASSQDRLYEQFF
- | TRBJ2-3 | TRBD2 | TRBV7-2 | TGTGCCAGCAGCTTCGATAGCGGGGGGAGGAATACGCAGTATTTT | CASSFDSGGRNTQYF
- | TRBJ1-2 | - | TRBV6-5 | TGTGCCAGTTCCCGGAGCAGTAACTATGGCTACACCTTC | CASSRSSNYGYTF
- | TRBJ2-2 | - | TRBV18 | TGTGCCAGCACGCAACAACCTGAAAACACCGGGGAGCTGTTTTTT | CASTQQPENTGELFF
- | TRBJ2-2 | - | TRBV11-2 | TGTGCCAGCAGCTCCTATACCACCGGGGAGCTGTTTTTT | CASSSYTTGELFF
- | TRBJ2-1 | TRBD2 | TRBV7-3 | TGTGCCAGCAGCTCAAACCTTCTAGCGGTTCAGTTCTTC | CASSSNLLAVQFF
few | TRBJ2-7 | TRBD1 | TRBV11-2 | TGTGCCAGCAGCTTTCGTCAGGGGGCCTCCTACGAGCAGTACTTC | CASSFRQGASYEQYF
- | TRBJ2-1 | - | TRBV25-1 | TGTGCCAGCAGTGAATTGGACAGCTCCTACAATGAGCAGTTCTTC | CASSELDSSYNEQFF